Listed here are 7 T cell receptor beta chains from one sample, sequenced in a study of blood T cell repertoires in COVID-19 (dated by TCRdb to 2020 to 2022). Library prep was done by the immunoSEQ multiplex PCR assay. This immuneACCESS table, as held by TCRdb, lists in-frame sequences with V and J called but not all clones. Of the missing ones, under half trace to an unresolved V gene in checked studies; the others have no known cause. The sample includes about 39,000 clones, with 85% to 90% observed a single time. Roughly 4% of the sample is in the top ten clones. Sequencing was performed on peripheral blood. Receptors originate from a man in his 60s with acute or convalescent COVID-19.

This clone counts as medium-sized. CDR3 sequence reads: CATAEGAGHGYTF. The CDR3 DNA is TGTGCCACGGCGGAGGGGGCGGGTCATGGCTACACCTTC. The chain employs TRBV21-1 and TRBJ1-2; the D segment call TRBD1 is taken from the table without a DNA check. TRBV21-1 is classified as a pseudogene. The CDR3 loop spans 13 amino acids.

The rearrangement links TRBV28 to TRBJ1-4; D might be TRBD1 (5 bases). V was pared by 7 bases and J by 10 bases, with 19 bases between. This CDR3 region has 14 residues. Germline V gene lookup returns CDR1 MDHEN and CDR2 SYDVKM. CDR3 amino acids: CASTPQGLLGKLFF. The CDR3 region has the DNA TGTGCCAGCACCCCCCAGGGCCTCCTGGGAAAACTGTTTTTT.

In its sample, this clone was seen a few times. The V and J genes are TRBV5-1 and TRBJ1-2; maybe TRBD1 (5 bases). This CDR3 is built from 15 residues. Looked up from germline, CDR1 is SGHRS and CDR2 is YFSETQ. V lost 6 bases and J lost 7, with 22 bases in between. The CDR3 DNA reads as TGCGCCAGCATGCCCCAGGGACTCCCTGGGACTGGCTACACCTTC. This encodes CASMPQGLPGTGYTF.

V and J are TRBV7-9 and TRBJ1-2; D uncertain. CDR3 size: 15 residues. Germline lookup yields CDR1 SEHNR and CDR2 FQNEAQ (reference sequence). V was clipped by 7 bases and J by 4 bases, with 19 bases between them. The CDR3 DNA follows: TGTGCCAGCACCAAGCGGCCCCGAGGGTCCTATGGCTACACCTTC. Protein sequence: CASTKRPRGSYGYTF.

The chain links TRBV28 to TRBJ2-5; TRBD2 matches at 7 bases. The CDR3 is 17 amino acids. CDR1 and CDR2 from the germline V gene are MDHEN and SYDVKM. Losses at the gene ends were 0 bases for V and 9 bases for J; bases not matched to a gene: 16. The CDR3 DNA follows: TGTGCCAGCAGTTTATGGGCGTTCGGGACCCCGGCGGGGGCCCAGTACTTC. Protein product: CASSLWAFGTPAGAQYF.

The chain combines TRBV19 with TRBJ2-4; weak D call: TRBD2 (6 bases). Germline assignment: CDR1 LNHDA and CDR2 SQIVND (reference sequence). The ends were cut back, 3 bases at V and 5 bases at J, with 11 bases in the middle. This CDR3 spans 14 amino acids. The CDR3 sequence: CASSISIAENIQYF. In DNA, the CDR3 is TGTGCCAGTAGTATCTCGATAGCGGAAAACATTCAGTACTTC.

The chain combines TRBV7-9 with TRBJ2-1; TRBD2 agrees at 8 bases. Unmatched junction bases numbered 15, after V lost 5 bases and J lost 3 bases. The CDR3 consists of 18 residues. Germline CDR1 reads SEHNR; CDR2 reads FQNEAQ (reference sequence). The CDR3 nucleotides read TGTGCCAGCAGCCGTCCCCTACCTTCGGGGGGGCACTACAATGAGCAGTTCTTC. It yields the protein CASSRPLPSGGHYNEQFF.